This T cell receptor beta chain emerged from a study of CD8 T cells in Susac syndrome. The CDR3 covers 12 residues. Per the germline V gene, CDR1 is GTSNPN and CDR2 is SVGIG (reference sequence). The junction had 3 bases not matched to a gene; V was cut back by 2 bases and J by 8 bases. With random hexamers, roughly 0.45 to 1 ug RNA was reverse transcribed. TCRdb passed the immunoSEQ multiplex PCR reads through MiXCR, listing each CDR3 protein once. The sample records 150,000 or so distinct CDR3 sequences, around 94% being singletons. Sequenced: CD4+ T cells from PBMCs. The chain couples TRBV30 to TRBJ2-1; 7 positions agree with TRBD1. The TCR was taken from a human donor in good health. Here the CDR3 reads CAWSSQGDEQFF. The CDR3 coding sequence is TGTGCCTGGAGTTCCCAGGGGGATGAGCAGTTCTTC.